A single sample is the source of the 26 T cell receptor beta chains below, sequenced in a study of PD-L1 blockade in urothelial cancer (TCRdb year 2017). Library preparation used the immunoSEQ multiplex PCR assay. The table comes from immuneACCESS by way of TCRdb, which keeps in-frame sequences with V and J called. Part of the clones is missing from these tables; in studies checked, under half for an unresolved V gene and the rest for unknown reasons. A total of 85,000 to 130,000 clones appear in this sample, roughly nine tenths of them only once. The ten largest make up 0.7% to 0.95% of the sample. The starting material was PBMCs, obtained around atezolizumab (anti-PD-L1) treatment. These receptors were obtained from a woman over 75 with urothelial cancer.

The gene calls are TRBV5-4 and TRBJ2-3; D may be TRBD2 (5 bases). Germline lookup yields CDR1 SGHNT and CDR2 YYREEE (reference sequence). This CDR3 has 15 residues. The ends were cut back, 0 bases at V and 3 bases at J, with 11 bases in the middle. CDR3 loop: CASSLGTPGTDTQYF. As DNA, the CDR3 is TGTGCCAGCAGCTTGGGGACCCCGGGGACAGATACGCAGTATTTT.

This chain uses TRBV5-1 with TRBJ2-1, with 7 nucleotides matching TRBD2. Germline assignment: CDR1 SGHRS and CDR2 YFSETQ. V lost 4 bases and J lost 5; bases outside the gene matches: 12. This CDR3 has 16 amino acids. The chain's CDR3 is CASSPAEGGRHNEQFF. In nucleotides, the CDR3 is TGCGCCAGCAGCCCCGCGGAGGGAGGGCGACACAATGAGCAGTTCTTC.

The chain combines TRBV5-6 with TRBJ2-5, with D possibly being TRBD2 (6 bases). V was cut by 0 bases and J by 5 bases, with 17 bases left in between. The CDR3 loop spans 16 amino acids. Germline CDR1 reads SGHDT; CDR2 reads YYEEEE. Written as DNA, the CDR3 is TGTGCCAGCAGCTTGGCCTCCACCGGGAGAGGGGAGACCCAGTACTTC. Its protein is CASSLASTGRGETQYF.

This chain links TRBV28 with TRBJ1-2; 11 bases agree with TRBD1. The CDR3 extends over 18 amino acids. V was clipped by 6 bases and J by 2 bases; unmatched bases: 14. Germline V gene sequence: CDR1 MDHEN, CDR2 SYDVKM. The CDR3: CASSPSLTGTGGNYGYTF. DNA of the CDR3: TGTGCCAGCAGCCCCAGCTTAACCGGGACAGGGGGAAACTATGGCTACACCTTC.

The chain carries TRBV15 and TRBJ2-7, with D unresolved. CDR3 size: 12 residues. The ends were cut back, 5 bases at V and 6 bases at J, with 11 bases in the middle. Germline CDR1 reads LNHNV; CDR2 reads YYDKDF (reference sequence). CDR3 coding DNA: TGTGCCACCAGCCTTACCGCGAGCGAGCAGTACTTC. This sequence encodes CATSLTASEQYF.

This chain's CDR3 is CASSSHSGGSYNEQFF. DNA of the CDR3: TGTGCCAGCAGTTCCCATAGCGGGGGCTCCTACAATGAGCAGTTCTTC. The V call is TRBV6-5, the J call TRBJ2-1, with TRBD2 matching 9 bases. The ends lost 4 bases at V and 0 bases at J; junction bases unmatched: 4. Looked up from germline, CDR1 is MNHEY and CDR2 is SVGAGI. The CDR3 loop spans 16 amino acids.

V is TRBV7-7 and J is TRBJ2-3; D is possibly TRBD2 (7 bases). This CDR3 spans 16 amino acids. V lost 5 bases and J 6 bases, leaving 21 bases between the germline ends. Germline CDR1 SSHAT, CDR2 FNYEAQ (reference sequence). CDR3 amino acids: CASSPQRGGLWDTQYF. DNA of the CDR3: TGTGCCAGCAGCCCACAGAGGGGGGGATTATGGGATACGCAGTATTTT.

The chain has TRBV19 and TRBJ2-1; a weak D match, TRBD2 (5 bases). Trimming removed 9 bases from V and 2 bases from J, with 17 bases in between. The CDR3 loop spans 15 amino acids. CDR1 and CDR2 from the germline V gene are LNHDA and SQIVND (reference sequence). CDR3 coding DNA: TGTGCCAGCCTATCAAGCCGGAGGCCCTACAATGAGCAGTTCTTC. Its protein is CASLSSRRPYNEQFF.

The chain recombines TRBV25-1 with TRBJ2-7; D is perhaps TRBD1 (6 bases). V lost 5 bases, J lost 5 bases, and 19 bases lay in between. CDR1 and CDR2 (germline): MGHDK, SYGVNS. The CDR3 covers 15 residues. The DNA of the CDR3 is TGTGCCAGCAGTCAAACTCAACAGGGTTTGGACGAGCAGTACTTC. Amino acids: CASSQTQQGLDEQYF.

This clone was detected only a few times. The rearrangement joins TRBV7-3 to TRBJ2-2, with 8 bases that match TRBD1. The CDR3 has 14 amino acids. V shed 4 bases and J 7 bases; nucleotides not matched to a gene: 5. Germline CDR1 reads SGHTA; CDR2 reads FQGTGA. The CDR3 protein is CASSSHTGGGELFF. CDR3 in DNA: TGTGCCAGCAGCTCGCATACAGGGGGCGGGGAGCTGTTTTTT.

This clone was seen only a few times. The chain has TRBV11-1 and TRBJ2-3, with D possibly being TRBD2 (6 bases). The germline V gene encodes CDR1 SGHAT and CDR2 FQDESV (reference sequence). Trimming stripped 5 bases from V and 2 bases from J, with 11 bases between. This CDR3 has 14 amino acids. The CDR3 bases are TGTGCCAGCAGCGGGGCGGGGTACACAGATACGCAGTATTTT. This translates into CASSGAGYTDTQYF.

The V gene is TRBV19, the J gene TRBJ1-4; TRBD1 matches 7 bases. There are 14 residues in the CDR3. Germline V gene sequence: CDR1 LNHDA, CDR2 SQIVND (reference sequence). Trimming cost V 10 bases and J 7 bases; bases outside gene matches: 12. The CDR3 sequence: CANPEGAHIEKLFF. CDR3 nucleotide sequence: TGTGCCAACCCGGAGGGGGCGCACATTGAAAAACTGTTTTTT.

The chain combines TRBV7-2 with TRBJ1-2, with 7 positions matching TRBD1. The CDR3 consists of 14 residues. Germline CDR1 SGHTA, CDR2 FQGNSA. Trimming cost V 4 bases and J 8 bases; bases outside gene matches: 10. The CDR3 region has the DNA TGTGCCAGCAGCTCTCCGGGACAGCAAGGAGGCTACACCTTC. Translated, it gives CASSSPGQQGGYTF.

The rearrangement joins TRBV28 to TRBJ2-5; D possibly corresponds to TRBD2 (6 bases). This CDR3 contains 13 residues. Germline-derived CDR1 and CDR2 are MDHEN and SYDVKM. V was cut by 7 bases and J by 5 bases, with 14 bases left in between. The chain's CDR3 is CASTRNGGETQYF. DNA of the CDR3: TGTGCCAGCACCCGTAATGGGGGGGAGACCCAGTACTTC. Variable domain in full (rest from reference TRBV28 and TRBJ2-5): DVKVTQSSRYLVKRTGEKVFLECVQDMDHENMFWYRQDPGLGLRLIYFSYDVKMKEKGDIPEGYSVSREKKERFSLILESASTNQTSMYLCASTRNGGETQYFGPGTRLLVL.

The chain employs TRBV27 and TRBJ1-5; 9 bases agree with TRBD1. The CDR3 loop spans 14 amino acids. CDR1 and CDR2 (germline): MNHEY, SMNVEV (reference sequence). V shed 5 bases, J shed 5 bases, and the junction held 4 bases outside the gene matches. CDR3 bases: TGTGCCAGCAGTACAGGGGGCATGGATCAGCCCCAGCATTTT. Residues: CASSTGGMDQPQHF.

V and J are TRBV4-1 and TRBJ1-2; D uncertain. In germline, CDR1 is MGHRA, CDR2 YSYEKL. The germline V and J ends were trimmed by 1 base and 3 bases, with 9 bases remaining between them. The CDR3 runs to 14 residues. The DNA for the CDR3 is TGCGCCAGCAGCCAAGGGGCCGGGGACTATGGCTACACCTTC. This encodes CASSQGAGDYGYTF.

V gene TRBV27 combines with J gene TRBJ2-7; 7 positions agree with TRBD2. With 4 bases clipped from V and 0 bases from J, the junction kept 12 bases outside the gene matches. CDR3 length: 17 amino acids. Germline-derived CDR1 and CDR2 are MNHEY and SMNVEV (reference sequence). CDR3 nucleotides: TGTGCCAGCAGTTCTATGGGCCCTAGCGGACTCTCCTACGAGCAGTACTTC. This codes for CASSSMGPSGLSYEQYF.

The CDR3 is CASSLEGLAQYEQYF. The CDR3 DNA sequence: TGTGCCAGCAGCTTAGAGGGACTAGCACAGTACGAGCAGTACTTC. The rearrangement joins TRBV11-2 to TRBJ2-7, with 9 positions matching TRBD2. The V and J ends lost 0 bases and 4 bases, in that order; junction bases with no gene match: 4. The length of the CDR3 is 15 residues. Germline CDR1 is SGHAT and CDR2 is FQNNGV.

The chain couples TRBV9 to TRBJ2-2; D perhaps matches TRBD2 (6 bases). V lost 0 bases to trimming and J lost 0 bases, with 12 bases between them. Germline CDR1 is SGDLS and CDR2 is YYNGEE. The CDR3 consists of 17 residues. CDR3 DNA sequence: TGTGCCAGCAGCGTAGCTTCCGGGGGAGCGAACACCGGGGAGCTGTTTTTT. Amino acid sequence: CASSVASGGANTGELFF.

The V gene is TRBV27, the J gene TRBJ2-7, with D possibly TRBD2 on 7 matching bases. V lost 3 bases to trimming and J lost 5 bases, with 14 bases between them. Germline loops: CDR1 MNHEY, CDR2 SMNVEV (reference sequence). The CDR3 totals 14 residues. This chain's CDR3 is CASSLMGGRNEQYF. CDR3 DNA sequence: TGTGCCAGCAGTTTGATGGGGGGGCGGAACGAGCAGTACTTC.

This sequence joins TRBV5-6 and TRBJ2-2; the match to TRBD1 covers 9 bases. CDR3 length: 15 residues. Germline loops: CDR1 SGHDT, CDR2 YYEEEE. V shed 4 bases, J shed 5 bases, and the junction held 6 bases outside the gene matches. DNA of the CDR3: TGTGCCAGCAGCGTGGACAGGGGTCGGACCGGGGAGCTGTTTTTT. Translating it yields CASSVDRGRTGELFF.

J is TRBJ1-5 and V is TRBV19; a possible D gene is TRBD1 (6 bases). Trimming stripped 1 base from V and 10 bases from J, with 8 bases between. The germline gives CDR1 LNHDA, CDR2 SQIVND (reference sequence). The CDR3 covers 12 residues. CDR3 sequence: CASSIVQGPQHF. CDR3 DNA: TGTGCCAGTAGTATAGTACAGGGTCCCCAGCATTTT.

The rearrangement links TRBV7-9 to TRBJ2-5, with unresolved D. This CDR3 has 11 residues. Germline values: CDR1 SEHNR, CDR2 FQNEAQ (reference sequence). Trimming took off 5 bases at V and 2 bases at J, with 3 bases between the two ends. CDR3 DNA: TGTGCCAGCAGCGTACAAGAGACCCAGTACTTC. It yields the protein CASSVQETQYF. The full variable domain, rest sourced from reference TRBV7-9 and TRBJ2-5, is DTGVSQNPRHKITKRGQNVTFRCDPISEHNRLYWYRQTLGQGPEFLTYFQNEAQLEKSRLLSDRFSAERPKGSFSTLEIQRTEQGDSAMYLCASSVQETQYFGPGTRLLVL.

The gene calls are TRBV7-8 and TRBJ2-1, with 13 bases lining up with TRBD2. Germline CDR1 reads SGHVS; CDR2 reads FQNEAQ. V was clipped by 7 bases and J by 8 bases; unmatched bases: 11. This CDR3 contains 16 residues. CDR3 region: CASTIGLAGVRDEQFF. CDR3 bases: TGTGCCAGCACCATTGGACTAGCGGGAGTAAGGGATGAGCAGTTCTTC.

The chain couples TRBV9 to TRBJ1-4; the D is unclear. CDR1 is SGDLS, CDR2 YYNGEE, per germline. The CDR3 totals 15 residues. Trimming took 3 bases from V and 0 from J, leaving 9 bases between them. The CDR3 region has the DNA TGTGCCAGCAGCGCCCAGTCCGCAACTAATGAAAAACTGTTTTTT. It codes for CASSAQSATNEKLFF.

This chain connects TRBV4-2 to TRBJ2-3; 7 nucleotides align to TRBD2. CDR1 is LGHNA, CDR2 YNFKEQ, per germline. The CDR3 runs to 16 residues. After removal of 1 base from V and 0 bases from J, the junction contained 4 bases not matched to a gene. CDR3 amino acids: CASSQGSSGSTDTQYF. The CDR3 DNA reads TGTGCCAGCAGCCAAGGTTCTAGCGGTAGCACAGATACGCAGTATTTT.